This T cell receptor (beta chain) was sequenced in a study of cytomegalovirus exposure and HLA in healthy donors. The PCR employed 60 Vbeta primers together with 13 Jbeta primers. The repertoire was sequenced with immunoSEQ multiplex PCR; TCRdb's copy has only in-frame clones and lacks some. The table records about 250,000 clones, around 83% of them present only once. Specimen: PBMCs. The sequence was collected from a girl aged 2 to 10 in good health and CMV-seronegative.

The CDR3, as DNA: TGCAGCGTAGGTGGATATCCGGGACAGGTCTTCCAAACCTACGAGCAGTACTTC. Translation gives CSVGGYPGQVFQTYEQYF. The chain joins TRBV29-1 to TRBJ2-7; 8 bases fit TRBD1. V lost 6 bases to trimming and J lost 2 bases; unmatched junction nucleotides: 21. Germline V gene sequence: CDR1 SQVTM, CDR2 ANQGSEA. CDR3 size: 18 residues.